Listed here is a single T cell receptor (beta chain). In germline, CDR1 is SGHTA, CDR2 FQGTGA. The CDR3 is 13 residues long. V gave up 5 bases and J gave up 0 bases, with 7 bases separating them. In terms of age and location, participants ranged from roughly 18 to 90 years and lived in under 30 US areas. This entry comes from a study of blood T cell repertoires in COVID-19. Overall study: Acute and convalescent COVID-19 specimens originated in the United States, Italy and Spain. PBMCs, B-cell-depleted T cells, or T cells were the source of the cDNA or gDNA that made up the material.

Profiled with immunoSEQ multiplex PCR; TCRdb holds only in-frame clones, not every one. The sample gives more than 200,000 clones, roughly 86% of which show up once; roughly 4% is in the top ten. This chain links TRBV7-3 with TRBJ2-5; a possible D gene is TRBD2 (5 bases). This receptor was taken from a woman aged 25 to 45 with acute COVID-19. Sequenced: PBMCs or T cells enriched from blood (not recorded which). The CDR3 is CASSPGNQETQYF. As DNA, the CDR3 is TGTGCCAGCAGCCCCGGGAACCAAGAGACCCAGTACTTC.